These 15 T cell receptor beta chains were sequenced from one sample in a study of beta chain features in type 1 diabetes. General study results and limits: TCRB CDR3s from Type 1 diabetes patients were moderately but significantly shorter in all four CD4+ subsets.

Expressed TCRB transcripts got sequenced, as all isolated RNA was reverse transcribed. Produced via immunoSEQ multiplex PCR; TCRdb's table is partial and in-frame only. The data contain around 650,000 clones, roughly an eighth of them singletons. These receptors have no identified antigens. Input material: naive CD4+ T cells from blood. The receptors derive from a man younger than 40 with type 1 diabetes.

In regard to this clone: Other DNA sequences in the sample encode the same CDR3. The chain has TRBV7-2 and TRBJ2-6, with D hard to call. V was shortened by 2 bases and J by 0 bases, with 5 bases between the two germline ends. The CDR3 runs to 15 residues. Per germline, CDR1 SGHTA and CDR2 FQGNSA. The CDR3 spells CASSLSSSGANVLTF. CDR3 in DNA: TGTGCCAGCAGCTTATCTTCCTCTGGGGCCAACGTCCTGACTTTC.

This clone has a handful of counts. CDR3 region: CASSAPSYNEQFF. CDR3 sequence (DNA): TGTGCCAGCAGTGCCCCTTCCTACAATGAGCAGTTCTTC. The rearrangement joins TRBV25-1 to TRBJ2-1; D is undetermined. CDR1 is MGHDK and CDR2 is SYGVNS in the germline V gene. The length of the CDR3 is 13 residues. V dropped 4 bases and J dropped 1 base, with 5 bases sitting between them.

This clone was recorded a few times. The chain couples TRBV29-1 to TRBJ1-2; possible D gene TRBD1, 5 bases. Germline CDR1 and CDR2: SQVTM and ANQGSEA. The CDR3 consists of 12 residues. Trimming left V 4 bases short and J 1 base short, with 7 bases between. CDR3 in DNA: TGCAGCGTTGGGGGGAATAACTATGGCTACACCTTC. Encoded protein: CSVGGNNYGYTF.

The chain uses TRBV15 and TRBJ2-7; TRBD1 matches 12 bases. The CDR3 totals 17 residues. Germline CDR1 reads LNHNV; CDR2 reads YYDKDF (reference sequence). After removal of 3 bases from V and 6 bases from J, the junction contained 12 bases not matched to a gene. DNA for the CDR3: TGTGCCACCAGCAGCCCCCGGGGTGGGACAGGGGGCTTCGAGCAGTACTTC. Translating it yields CATSSPRGGTGGFEQYF.

The CDR3 nucleotides are TGTGCCAGCAAGGGGAACATGAACACTGAAGCTTTCTTT. It yields the protein CASKGNMNTEAFF. The chain recombines TRBV11-2 with TRBJ1-1, with D maybe TRBD1 (5 bases). Germline CDR1 SGHAT, CDR2 FQNNGV. The CDR3 has 13 amino acids. Trimming stripped 7 bases from V and 0 bases from J, with 9 bases between.

A few counts support this clone. The CDR3 protein is CASSLGTSAGETQYF. Here the CDR3 DNA reads TGTGCCAGCAGCCTGGGGACTAGCGCTGGGGAGACCCAGTACTTC. The V gene is TRBV6-6, the J gene TRBJ2-5; 10 bases fit TRBD2. This CDR3 contains 15 residues. The germline CDR1 and CDR2 sequences are MNHNY and SVGAGI (reference sequence). Trimming took 6 bases from V and 5 from J; bases not matched to a gene: 9.

This clone has only a few counts. The rearrangement links TRBV19 to TRBJ2-3; 8 positions agree with TRBD2. The junction had 13 bases not matched to a gene; V was cut back by 6 bases and J by 8 bases. Germline lookup yields CDR1 LNHDA and CDR2 SQIVND (reference sequence). This CDR3 is 15 amino acids long. The CDR3 loop reads CASRLAVGRHGTQYF. The CDR3 nucleotides read TGTGCCAGTAGACTAGCGGTGGGTAGACATGGTACGCAGTATTTT.

The rearrangement joins TRBV27 to TRBJ2-3, with D possibly being TRBD2 (6 bases). The CDR3 consists of 12 residues. Trimming took off 7 bases at V and 4 bases at J, with 9 bases between the two ends. Germline-derived CDR1 and CDR2 are MNHEY and SMNVEV (reference sequence). CDR3 amino acids: CASKRAADTQYF. CDR3 nucleotides: TGTGCCAGCAAGCGGGCAGCAGATACGCAGTATTTT.

This chain connects TRBV29-1 to TRBJ2-2; D may be TRBD1 or TRBD2 (6 bases each). Per germline, CDR1 SQVTM and CDR2 ANQGSEA. Trimming removed 7 bases from V and 0 bases from J, with 15 bases in between. The CDR3 spans 15 residues. The CDR3: CSAGVGTSNTGELFF. CDR3 DNA sequence: TGCAGCGCGGGGGTGGGGACATCGAACACCGGGGAGCTGTTTTTT.

The sample holds a few counts of this clone. The V and J genes are TRBV28 and TRBJ2-3, with D hard to call. The CDR3 is 12 amino acids. Germline V lookup: CDR1 MDHEN, CDR2 SYDVKM. V gave up 8 bases and J gave up 0 bases, with 6 bases separating them. For the CDR3, the DNA is TGTGCCAGCTCAAAAAGCACAGATACGCAGTATTTT. Translating gives CASSKSTDTQYF.

The chain couples TRBV19 to TRBJ2-4, with 7 nucleotides matching TRBD1. The germline CDR1 and CDR2 sequences are LNHDA and SQIVND (reference sequence). Germline trimming cut 6 bases from V and 4 bases from J; bases unmatched to any gene: 3. CDR3 length equals 13 residues. The CDR3 DNA is TGTGCCAGTAGGAAGGGACAGAAAAACATTCAGTACTTC. Residues: CASRKGQKNIQYF.

The rearrangement links TRBV2 to TRBJ1-1, with no clear D. Trimming shortened V by 5 bases and J by 5 bases, and 18 bases separated the two germline ends. CDR1 is SNHLY and CDR2 is FYNNEI in the germline V gene. The CDR3 covers 15 residues. CDR3 coding DNA: TGTGCCAGCAGTCCATCGGGGATCGCGGGAACTGAAGCTTTCTTT. This sequence encodes CASSPSGIAGTEAFF.

V and J are TRBV9 and TRBJ1-1; no clear D gene. This CDR3 contains 14 residues. V lost 3 bases, J lost 3 bases, and 12 bases lay in between. Germline V CDR1 and CDR2: SGDLS, YYNGEE. The CDR3 DNA reads as TGTGCCAGCAGCGCTAGTGGAACACACACTGAAGCTTTCTTT. Translating it yields CASSASGTHTEAFF.

A few counts support this clone. The V gene is TRBV15, the J gene TRBJ2-5; D unresolved. CDR1 is LNHNV, CDR2 YYDKDF, per germline (reference sequence). Trimming pared 3 bases from V and 6 bases from J, leaving 5 bases between. The CDR3 sequence is 11 residues long. The CDR3 DNA reads TGTGCCACCAGCAGGACCCAGACCCAGTACTTC. Residues: CATSRTQTQYF.

This clone has a handful of counts. The V gene is TRBV18, the J gene TRBJ1-1, with 8 bases fitting TRBD1. Looked up from germline, CDR1 is KGHSH and CDR2 is LQKENI. V shed 4 bases and J 0 bases; nucleotides not matched to a gene: 7. There are 16 residues in the CDR3. The CDR3 here is CASSLRTGLMNTEAFF. The DNA of the CDR3 is TGTGCCAGCTCACTTAGGACAGGGTTGATGAACACTGAAGCTTTCTTT.